These 23 T cell receptor beta chains came from one sample sequenced in a study of blood T cell repertoires in COVID-19. Some clones are missing from TCRdb's copy, which holds only in-frame ones; the method was immunoSEQ multiplex PCR. The top ten hold 3.1% of the sample, which has roughly 200,000 clones, 86% seen once. Sequencing used PBMCs or T cells enriched from blood (not recorded which). The receptors come from a woman aged 45-59 years in a cohort exposed to, infected with or recovered from COVID-19 (not recorded which).

The chain is built from TRBV14 and TRBJ2-1, with TRBD2 matching 8 bases. V shed 4 bases and J 3 bases; nucleotides not matched to a gene: 8. The CDR3 loop spans 16 amino acids. Germline-derived CDR1 and CDR2 are SGHDN and FVKESK. The CDR3 nucleotides read TGTGCCAGCAGCCGAACGGCTAGCGGGCACTACAATGAGCAGTTCTTC. Amino acids: CASSRTASGHYNEQFF.

J is TRBJ2-1 and V is TRBV9, with D perhaps matching TRBD1 (5 bases). Trimming left V 0 bases short and J 9 bases short, with 22 bases between. This CDR3 spans 17 amino acids. Germline-derived CDR1 and CDR2 are SGDLS and YYNGEE. The CDR3 DNA is TGTGCCAGCAGCGTAGCGGCAGGGTCCACCGGCTGGGGTGAGCAGTTCTTC. This encodes CASSVAAGSTGWGEQFF.

The gene calls are TRBV12-3 or TRBV12-4 and TRBJ1-5; no firm D call. V was clipped by 2 bases and J by 8 bases, with 7 bases between them. The CDR3 spans 12 residues. CDR3 amino acids: CASSLQEEPQHF. The CDR3, as DNA: TGTGCCAGCAGTTTACAGGAGGAGCCCCAGCATTTT.

V gene TRBV2 combines with J gene TRBJ1-5, with 7 bases aligning to TRBD1. The CDR3 is made up of 16 amino acids. After removal of 8 bases from V and 7 bases from J, the junction contained 17 bases not matched to a gene. Per germline, CDR1 SNHLY and CDR2 FYNNEI. CDR3 bases: TGTGCCAGCCGGGAATATATAGGGGGCGCGGGACAGCCCCAGCATTTT. Residues: CASREYIGGAGQPQHF.

This sequence joins TRBV7-2 and TRBJ2-1; the D gene is possibly TRBD2 (6 bases). Germline V CDR1 and CDR2: SGHTA, FQGNSA. The CDR3 sequence is 17 residues long. V lost 1 base and J lost 2, with 15 bases in between. CDR3 sequence (DNA): TGTGCCAGCAGCTTAGTACGTGGCGGGACTGCCTACAATGAGCAGTTCTTC. Protein: CASSLVRGGTAYNEQFF.

CDR3 loop: CASKDRRKNTGELFF. CDR3 DNA: TGTGCCAGTAAGGATAGGCGGAAGAACACCGGGGAGCTGTTTTTT. V usage is TRBV19 and J usage is TRBJ2-2, with D unresolved. From germline, CDR1 is LNHDA and CDR2 SQIVND (reference sequence). Trimming removed 7 bases at V and 1 base at J, with 13 bases between. The CDR3 has 15 residues. Supplemented by reference TRBV19 and TRBJ2-2, the full variable domain reads DGGITQSPKYLFRKEGQNVTLSCEQNLNHDAMYWYRQDPGQGLRLIYYSQIVNDFQKGDIAEGYSVSREKKESFPLTVTSAQKNPTAFYLCASKDRRKNTGELFFGEGSRLTVL.

The rearrangement links TRBV5-1 to TRBJ2-1; 12 bases are shared with TRBD2. V shed 0 bases, J shed 12 bases, and the junction held 16 bases outside the gene matches. The CDR3 loop spans 18 amino acids. Germline V gene sequence: CDR1 SGHRS, CDR2 YFSETQ. Here the CDR3 DNA reads TGCGCCAGCAGCTTGGGTCCTACTAGCGGGGGGCCCCCTGGGCCGCAGTTCTTC. This gives the protein CASSLGPTSGGPPGPQFF.

J is TRBJ1-2 and V is TRBV20-1, with 7 bases aligning to TRBD1. The germline gives CDR1 DFQATT, CDR2 SNEGSKA (reference sequence). The V segment lost 3 bases and the J segment 10 bases; nucleotides outside the gene matches: 23. The CDR3 covers 17 residues. The CDR3 spells CSASRGAAGGGDLDYTF. The CDR3 DNA sequence: TGCAGTGCTAGTAGGGGAGCCGCGGGAGGGGGCGACCTAGACTACACCTTC.

V usage is TRBV9 and J usage is TRBJ2-7; the match to TRBD2 covers 7 bases. Germline V lookup: CDR1 SGDLS, CDR2 YYNGEE. The CDR3 is 16 residues long. J gave up 6 bases and V 3 bases, and 15 bases lay outside the gene matches. CDR3 DNA: TGTGCCAGCAGCGGAGGGCCCCTGACAGCGGGACGCGAGCAGTACTTC. Amino acid sequence: CASSGGPLTAGREQYF.

V is TRBV10-2 and J is TRBJ2-7; 7 bases agree with TRBD2. In germline, CDR1 is WSHSY, CDR2 SAAADI. This CDR3 has 12 residues. Germline trimming cut 8 bases from V and 2 bases from J; bases unmatched to any gene: 3. The CDR3 spells CASGGDPYEQYF. For the CDR3, the DNA is TGCGCCAGCGGGGGGGACCCCTACGAGCAGTACTTC.

The V gene is TRBV5-1, the J gene TRBJ2-5; maybe TRBD1 (6 bases). V lost 4 bases to trimming and J lost 6 bases, with 16 bases between them. CDR3 length equals 14 residues. Germline values: CDR1 SGHRS, CDR2 YFSETQ. CDR3 region: CASSPAQGMKTQYF. The CDR3 DNA reads as TGCGCCAGCAGCCCCGCCCAGGGGATGAAGACCCAGTACTTC.

The chain combines TRBV28 with TRBJ2-1, with 9 bases that match TRBD2. The CDR3 sequence is 15 residues long. CDR1 is MDHEN, CDR2 SYDVKM, per germline. V lost 5 bases and J lost 12; bases outside the gene matches: 14. CDR3 sequence reads: CASSTTRLADIRQFF. DNA for the CDR3: TGTGCCAGCAGTACAACCCGACTAGCGGACATACGGCAGTTCTTC.

The chain joins TRBV29-1 to TRBJ2-7; TRBD2 aligns across 7 bases. Per germline, CDR1 SQVTM and CDR2 ANQGSEA. V was pared by 7 bases and J by 2 bases, with 5 bases of the junction left unmatched. This CDR3 has 12 residues. CDR3 amino acids: CSGMSGTYEQYF. In DNA form, the CDR3 reads TGCAGCGGCATGAGCGGGACCTACGAGCAGTACTTC.

This clone was seen a handful of times. V and J are TRBV24-1 and TRBJ2-7, with 8 bases aligning to TRBD1. This CDR3 region has 15 residues. The germline V gene encodes CDR1 KGHDR and CDR2 SFDVKD. The V gene end was trimmed by 7 bases and the J gene end by 3 bases; junction bases not matched to a gene: 10. CDR3 DNA: TGTGCCACCAGCCCCCAGGACAGGGCTTTCTACGAGCAGTACTTC. Its protein product is CATSPQDRAFYEQYF.

The chain carries TRBV5-6 and TRBJ2-5; perhaps TRBD2 as D (6 bases). CDR3 length: 14 residues. Per the germline V gene, CDR1 is SGHDT and CDR2 is YYEEEE. Deletions cut 3 bases from V and 1 base from J, with 10 bases between. DNA for the CDR3: TGTGCCAGCAGCTGGAGGGTCCTCCAAGAGACCCAGTACTTC. Its translation: CASSWRVLQETQYF.

CDR3 sequence: CASLGGLTYEQYF. The CDR3 nucleotides are TGTGCCAGCCTTGGGGGGTTAACCTACGAGCAGTACTTC. The rearrangement uses TRBV2 and TRBJ2-7; D might be TRBD2 (6 bases). Germline V gives CDR1 SNHLY, CDR2 FYNNEI. With 8 bases removed from V and 2 bases from J, the gap between germline ends came to 13 bases. The CDR3 runs 13 residues.

This clone was seen a single time. The chain links TRBV5-1 to TRBJ2-7; TRBD1 is a possible D gene (6 bases). With 6 bases removed from V and 3 bases from J, the gap between germline ends came to 19 bases. The germline gives CDR1 SGHRS, CDR2 YFSETQ. There are 15 residues in the CDR3. Here the CDR3 reads CASTPQTGTSYEQYF. The CDR3 nucleotides read TGCGCCAGCACACCCCAAACCGGGACAAGCTACGAGCAGTACTTC.

The chain recombines TRBV5-3 with TRBJ2-7; 10 bases map to TRBD2. TRBV5-3 is an ORF; its function is uncertain. This CDR3 is 14 amino acids long. Trimming removed 2 bases from V and 3 bases from J; junction bases left unmatched: 2. Here the CDR3 DNA reads TGTGCCAGAAGCTTCCTAGCGGGGGTCTACGAGCAGTACTTC. Amino acids: CARSFLAGVYEQYF.

This chain connects TRBV9 to TRBJ2-3; D is unclear. V lost 3 bases and J 5 bases, leaving 4 bases between the germline ends. Germline lookup yields CDR1 SGDLS and CDR2 YYNGEE. This CDR3 is built from 11 residues. The CDR3 is CASSGVDTQYF. The CDR3 bases are TGTGCCAGCAGCGGCGTAGATACGCAGTATTTT.

This chain connects TRBV10-2 to TRBJ2-5, with 7 bases fitting TRBD2. The junction had 11 bases not matched to a gene; V was cut back by 8 bases and J by 5 bases. The germline gives CDR1 WSHSY, CDR2 SAAADI. This CDR3 is 14 amino acids long. CDR3: CASASGEGAETQYF. The CDR3 DNA reads as TGCGCCAGCGCCTCTGGGGAGGGTGCGGAGACCCAGTACTTC.

This clone showed up just a few times. One junction end does not reproduce the germline sequence, and a read error may be involved. The chain is built from TRBV14 and TRBJ1-1, with D possibly matching TRBD1 (6 bases). Germline V lookup: CDR1 SGHDN, CDR2 FVKESK. The CDR3 length is 14 residues. The CDR3 DNA follows: TGTGCCAGCACCCAACGCCCAGGGGTAACTGAAGCTTTCTTT. This sequence encodes CASTQRPGVTEAFF.

The rearrangement links TRBV4-2 to TRBJ1-4; 7 nucleotides agree with TRBD1. CDR1 and CDR2 (germline): LGHNA, YNFKEQ. The CDR3 is 16 residues long. The V segment lost 0 bases and the J segment 2 bases; nucleotides outside the gene matches: 3. In nucleotides, the CDR3 is TGTGCCAGCAGCCAAGAATACAGGGGCACTAATGAAAAACTGTTTTTT. The encoded protein is CASSQEYRGTNEKLFF.

This clone has just one count. The chain couples TRBV20-1 to TRBJ2-1, with TRBD2 matching 8 bases. The length of the CDR3 is 16 residues. Germline CDR1 DFQATT, CDR2 SNEGSKA (reference sequence). V dropped 3 bases and J dropped 3; count of bases not matched to a gene: 10. DNA for the CDR3: TGCAGTGCTAGTCTGATCGGGGGGGTAGACTACAATGAGCAGTTCTTC. It specifies CSASLIGGVDYNEQFF.